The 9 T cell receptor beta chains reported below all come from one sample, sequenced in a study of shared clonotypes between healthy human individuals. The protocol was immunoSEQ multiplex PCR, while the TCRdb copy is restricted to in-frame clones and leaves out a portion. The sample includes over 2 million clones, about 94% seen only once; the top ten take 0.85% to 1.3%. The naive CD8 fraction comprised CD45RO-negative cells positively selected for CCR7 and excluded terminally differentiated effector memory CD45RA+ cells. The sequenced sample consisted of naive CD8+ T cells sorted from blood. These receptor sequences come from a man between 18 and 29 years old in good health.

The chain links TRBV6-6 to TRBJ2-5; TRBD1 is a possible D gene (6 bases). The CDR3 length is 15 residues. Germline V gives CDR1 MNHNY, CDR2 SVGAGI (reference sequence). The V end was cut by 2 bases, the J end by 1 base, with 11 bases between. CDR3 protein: CASSYIVGGQETQYF. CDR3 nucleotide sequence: TGTGCCAGCAGTTACATTGTAGGGGGCCAAGAGACCCAGTACTTC.

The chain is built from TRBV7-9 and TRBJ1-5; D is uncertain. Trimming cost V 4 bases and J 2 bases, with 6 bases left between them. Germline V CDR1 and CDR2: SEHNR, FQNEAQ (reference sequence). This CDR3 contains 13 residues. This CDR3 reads CASSSKGNQPQHF. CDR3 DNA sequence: TGTGCCAGCAGCTCGAAAGGCAATCAGCCCCAGCATTTT.

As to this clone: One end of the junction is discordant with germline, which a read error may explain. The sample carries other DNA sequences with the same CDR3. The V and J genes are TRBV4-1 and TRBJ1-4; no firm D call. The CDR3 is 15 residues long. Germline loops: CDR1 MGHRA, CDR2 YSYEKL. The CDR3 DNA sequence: TGCGCCAGCAGCCAAGGACCGGGGTTTAGGGAAAAACTGTTCTTT. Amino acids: CASSQGPGFREKLFF.

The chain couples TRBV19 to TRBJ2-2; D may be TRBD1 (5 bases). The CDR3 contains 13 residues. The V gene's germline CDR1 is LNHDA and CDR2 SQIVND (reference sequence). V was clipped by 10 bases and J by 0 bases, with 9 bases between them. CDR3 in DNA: TGTGCCATCAGGGTAGCGAACACCGGGGAGCTGTTTTTT. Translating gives CAIRVANTGELFF.

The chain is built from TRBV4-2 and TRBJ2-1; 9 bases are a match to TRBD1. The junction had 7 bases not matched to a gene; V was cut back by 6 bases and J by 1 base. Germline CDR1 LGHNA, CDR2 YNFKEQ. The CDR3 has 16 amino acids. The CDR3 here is CASSKPGQGSYNEQFF. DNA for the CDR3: TGTGCCAGCAGTAAACCGGGACAGGGATCCTACAATGAGCAGTTCTTC.

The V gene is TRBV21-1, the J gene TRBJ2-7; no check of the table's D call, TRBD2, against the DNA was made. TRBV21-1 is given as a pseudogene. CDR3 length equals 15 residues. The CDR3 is CASSKAGRGAYEQYF. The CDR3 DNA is TGTGCCAGCAGCAAAGCGGGGAGGGGGGCCTACGAGCAGTACTTC.

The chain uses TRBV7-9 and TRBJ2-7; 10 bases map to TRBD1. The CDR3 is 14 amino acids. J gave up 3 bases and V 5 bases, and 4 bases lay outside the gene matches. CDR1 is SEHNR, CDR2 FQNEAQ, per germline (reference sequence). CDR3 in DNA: TGTGCCAGCAGCGCCGGGACAGGGGACTACGAGCAGTACTTC. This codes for CASSAGTGDYEQYF. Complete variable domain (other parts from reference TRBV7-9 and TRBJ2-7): DTGVSQNPRHKITKRGQNVTFRCDPISEHNRLYWYRQTLGQGPEFLTYFQNEAQLEKSRLLSDRFSAERPKGSFSTLEIQRTEQGDSAMYLCASSAGTGDYEQYFGPGTRLTVT.

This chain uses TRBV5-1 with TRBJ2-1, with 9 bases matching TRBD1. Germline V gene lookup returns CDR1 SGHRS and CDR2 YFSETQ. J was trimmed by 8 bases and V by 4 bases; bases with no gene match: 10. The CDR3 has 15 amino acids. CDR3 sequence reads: CASSHDRGYEDEQFF. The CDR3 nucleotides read TGCGCCAGCAGCCATGACAGGGGGTATGAGGATGAGCAGTTCTTC.

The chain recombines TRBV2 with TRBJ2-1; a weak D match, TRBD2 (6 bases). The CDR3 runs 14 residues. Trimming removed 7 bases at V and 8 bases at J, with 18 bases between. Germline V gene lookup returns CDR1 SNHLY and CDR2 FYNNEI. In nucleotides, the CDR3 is TGTGCCAGCAAGGGGATTAGCGTAGCGGATGAGCAGTTCTTC. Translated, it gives CASKGISVADEQFF.